This entry features one TCR beta chain sequence. The germline V gene has CDR1 KGHSH and CDR2 LQKENI. V lost 2 bases and J lost 3, with 7 bases in between. The CDR3 extends over 13 amino acids. Sequenced by immunoSEQ multiplex PCR; TCRdb stores in-frame clones only, minus some. The data hold tens of thousands of clones, with nearly 97% observed a single time. The data were obtained in a study of technical replicates of blood from a handful of donors. This clonotype was obtained from a human donor in good health. This sequence joins TRBV18 and TRBJ1-2; D remains unclear. The sequencing input was T cells isolated from PBMCs. The CDR3 DNA reads TGTGCCAGCTCACCATTAGGAGACTATGGCTACACCTTC. This sequence encodes CASSPLGDYGYTF.